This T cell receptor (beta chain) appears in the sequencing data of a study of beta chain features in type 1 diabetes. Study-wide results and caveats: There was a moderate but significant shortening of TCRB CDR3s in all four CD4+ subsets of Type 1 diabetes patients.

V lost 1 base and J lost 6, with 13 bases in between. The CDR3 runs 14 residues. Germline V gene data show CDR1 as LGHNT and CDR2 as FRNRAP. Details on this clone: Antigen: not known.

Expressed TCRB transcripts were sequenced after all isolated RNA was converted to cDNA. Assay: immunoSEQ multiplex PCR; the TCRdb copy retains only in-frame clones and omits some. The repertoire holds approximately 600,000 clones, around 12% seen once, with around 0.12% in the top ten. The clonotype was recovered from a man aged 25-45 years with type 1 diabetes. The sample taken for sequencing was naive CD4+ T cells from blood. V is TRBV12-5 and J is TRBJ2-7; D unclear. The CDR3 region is CASGLAVERGEQYF. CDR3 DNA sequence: TGTGCTAGTGGTTTGGCGGTGGAACGAGGCGAGCAGTACTTC.